Listed here are 24 T cell receptor beta chains from one sample, sequenced in a study of tumor-infiltrating lymphocytes in primary liver carcinoma. Synthesis of TCR beta cDNA was carried out from 500 ng total RNA with a constant-region primer. Nested multiplex PCR, run for three rounds with slightly modified ARM-PCR, yielded TCR beta libraries. PCR rounds one and two used TRBV1-TRBV30 forward primers with a C-beta reverse primer for 10 cycles each. A single record per CDR3 protein comes from TCRdb applying MiXCR to the multiplex PCR reads. There are roughly 190,000 distinct CDR3 sequences in the sample; 85% occur only once, and around a sixth lies in the top ten. Extraction of RNA together with DNA used about 17-30 mg of unsorted bulk tissue. Sample: tumor tissue from primary liver carcinoma. These receptor sequences come from a man aged 35 to 55 with primary liver carcinoma and hepatitis B virus infection.

As to this clonotype: An end of the junction does not agree with germline; a read error may underlie this. The rearrangement joins TRBV29-1 to TRBJ2-4; D is undetermined. From germline, CDR1 is SQVTM and CDR2 ANQGSEA. This CDR3 is 16 amino acids long. CDR3 bases: TGCAGCGTTGAAATGAGCAGTGAAGGAGCCAAAAACATTCAGTACTTT. This translates into CSVEMSSEGAKNIQYF.

This clonotype was counted between two and nine times. The chain joins TRBV7-3 to TRBJ2-1; 7 nucleotides align to TRBD2. From germline, CDR1 is SGHTA and CDR2 FQGTGA. The junction had 3 bases not matched to a gene; V was cut back by 1 base and J by 9 bases. The CDR3 runs 13 residues. Here the CDR3 DNA reads TGTGCCAGCAGCTTAAGGCGCGGGAGTGAGCAGTTCTTC. It specifies CASSLRRGSEQFF.

V gene TRBV11-2 combines with J gene TRBJ2-5; 7 bases line up with TRBD2. J gave up 2 bases and V 10 bases, and 10 bases lay outside the gene matches. In germline, CDR1 is SGHAT, CDR2 FQNNGV. The CDR3 has 14 residues. In nucleotides, the CDR3 is TGTGCCATCGGCTTCAGCGGGGAACAAGAGACCCAGTACTTC. The encoded protein is CAIGFSGEQETQYF.

This rearrangement joins TRBV6-5 to TRBJ1-2, with a tentative D call TRBD1 (6 bases). The CDR3 has 13 residues. Germline V gene lookup returns CDR1 MNHEY and CDR2 SVGAGI. This CDR3 is CVNRVGVNYGYTF. The CDR3 DNA reads as TGTGTCAACAGGGTCGGGGTCAACTATGGCTACACCTTC.

The sample holds a few counts of this clonotype. The junction differs from germline at one of its ends, possibly a read error. The chain joins TRBV12-3 or TRBV12-4 to TRBJ2-3; 8 nucleotides match TRBD2. The CDR3 totals 16 residues. The CDR3 here is CTSSLDSSGSTDTQYF. The CDR3, as DNA: TGTACCAGCAGTTTAGATTCCAGCGGGAGCACAGATACGCAATATTTT.

As for this clonotype: A read error may account for a junction end that differs from germline. The chain is built from TRBV4-3 and TRBJ2-1; 10 bases are a match to TRBD1. This CDR3 spans 14 amino acids. The germline gives CDR1 LGHNA, CDR2 YSLEER. The CDR3 bases are TGCGTCAGCAGCCCGGACAGGGGGGGGAATGAGCAGTTCTTC. Translating gives CVSSPDRGGNEQFF.

This clonotype has more than one count but fewer than ten. This clone may be a read error of a much larger clone one base away. The chain is built from TRBV30 and TRBJ2-1; tentative D call: TRBD2 (5 bases). Germline assignment: CDR1 GTSNPN and CDR2 SVGIG (reference sequence). The CDR3 loop spans 14 amino acids. CDR3 in DNA: TGTGCCTGGAGTCCCGATCCAGGAGGCAATAAGCAGTTCTTC. It specifies CAWSPDPGGNKQFF.

This clonotype occurred once. The junction departs from the called germline gene at one end, perhaps through a read error. The chain couples TRBV4-2 to TRBJ2-1, with a tentative D call TRBD2 (6 bases). Germline loops: CDR1 LGHNA, CDR2 YNFKEQ. The CDR3 contains 17 residues. CDR3 region: CASIQEPGLARDNEQFF. As DNA, the CDR3 is TGTGCCAGCATCCAAGAGCCCGGGCTAGCGCGAGACAATGAGCAGTTCTTC.

The sample holds a few counts of this clonotype. Given the absence of the conserved phenylalanine or tryptophan at the CDR3 end, a read error is likely. The DNA is left out, because the CDR3 cannot be placed on it with certainty; the CDR3 is given as TCRdb lists it. J is TRBJ2-1 and V is TRBV29-1. Germline values: CDR1 SQVTM, CDR2 ANQGSEA. The CDR3 contains 12 residues when both ends are counted. This CDR3 is CSVMSILNEQFI.

Details on this clonotype: The junction differs from germline at one of its ends, possibly a read error. CDR3 sequence: CTSSSEGTSRRASYEQYF. For the CDR3, the DNA is TGTACCAGCAGCTCTGAAGGGACTAGCAGGAGGGCTTCCTACGAGCAGTACTTC. The chain couples TRBV11-2 to TRBJ2-7, with 9 bases aligning to TRBD2. This CDR3 contains 18 residues. Looked up from germline, CDR1 is SGHAT and CDR2 is FQNNGV. Complete variable domain (other parts from reference TRBV11-2 and TRBJ2-7): EAGVAQSPRYKIIEKRQSVAFWCNPISGHATLYWYQQILGQGPKLLIQFQNNGVVDDSQLPKDRFSAERLKGVDSTLKIQPAKLEDSAVYLCTSSSEGTSRRASYEQYFGPGTRLTVT.

This chain links TRBV20-1 with TRBJ1-1; D is unclear. Germline V gene lookup returns CDR1 DFQATT and CDR2 SNEGSKA (reference sequence). The ends were cut back, 6 bases at V and 3 bases at J, with 14 bases in the middle. The CDR3 loop spans 13 amino acids. The CDR3 bases are TGCAGTGCCAACGGCGGGGTGGACACTGAAGCTTTCTTT. Protein sequence: CSANGGVDTEAFF.

This clonotype was recorded only once. The rearrangement joins TRBV6-1 to TRBJ1-5; 8 positions match TRBD1. Germline V gene sequence: CDR1 MNHNS, CDR2 SASEGT. This CDR3 spans 17 amino acids. The V and J ends lost 8 bases and 5 bases, in that order; junction bases with no gene match: 17. Here the CDR3 reads CASLFTFGQGGDQPQHF. Written as DNA, the CDR3 is TGTGCCAGCTTGTTCACCTTCGGACAGGGAGGCGATCAGCCCCAGCATTTT.

This clonotype was detected once. A read error may produce the germline difference seen at one junction end. The chain links TRBV11-3 to TRBJ2-7, with D perhaps TRBD2 (6 bases). Germline V gene lookup returns CDR1 SGHNT and CDR2 YENEEA. The CDR3 is made up of 15 amino acids. Here the CDR3 DNA reads TGTACCAGCAACTTAGGCTCCGGGAGCCGCTACGAGGAGTACTTC. This codes for CTSNLGSGSRYEEYF.

On this clonotype itself: One end of the junction fails to match germline, which may point to a read error. This rearrangement joins TRBV6-5 to TRBJ2-3; TRBD1 aligns across 7 bases. The length of the CDR3 is 15 residues. Germline V gives CDR1 MNHEY, CDR2 SVGAGI. CDR3 sequence: CVSREQQGFIDTQYF. CDR3 in DNA: TGTGTCAGCAGAGAACAACAGGGGTTTATAGATACGCAGTATTTT.

Regarding this clonotype: The junction shows a germline mismatch at one end, possibly a read error. This rearrangement joins TRBV29-1 to TRBJ1-3, with 7 bases aligning to TRBD1. The CDR3 is 12 residues long. The germline V gene encodes CDR1 SQVTM and CDR2 ANQGSEA. The CDR3 reads CSAKQGGNTLYF. CDR3 sequence (DNA): TGCAGCGCCAAGCAGGGGGGAAACACCTTATATTTT. The full variable domain, its missing parts supplied by reference TRBV29-1 and TRBJ1-3, is SAVISQKPSRDICQRGTSLTIQCQVDSQVTMMFWYRQQPGQSLTLIATANQGSEATYESGFVIDKFPISRPNLTFSTLTVSNMSPEDSSIYLCSAKQGGNTLYFGEGSWLTVV.

This clonotype was found once. At one boundary the junction diverges from the germline segment, which might be a read error. CDR3 loop: CACSPQETHYF. DNA for the CDR3: TGTGCCTGCAGTCCTCAAGAGACCCATTACTTT. This chain connects TRBV6-6 to TRBJ2-5, with no clear D. CDR1 is MNHNY, CDR2 SVGAGI, per germline (reference sequence). This CDR3 region has 11 residues.

As to this clonotype: Sequence at one end of the junction differs from germline and may be a read error. The chain recombines TRBV6-1 with TRBJ1-5, with D maybe TRBD1 (6 bases). Germline CDR1 is MNHNS and CDR2 is SASEGT. The CDR3 runs to 15 residues. This CDR3 reads CATLKDSNSNQPQHF. The DNA of the CDR3 is TGTGCCACCCTGAAGGACAGTAATAGCAATCAACCCCAGCATTTT.

This clonotype was seen once. An end of the junction differs from the germline gene, which may be a read error. The chain links TRBV5-1 to TRBJ2-7, with 14 bases fitting TRBD2. The CDR3 runs to 15 residues. Germline-derived CDR1 and CDR2 are SGHRS and YFSETQ. CDR3 in DNA: TGCGCTAGCAGCGTGGGGACTAGCGGGAGCCCCGAGCAGTGCTTC. Its protein product is CASSVGTSGSPEQCF.

The chain couples TRBV7-8 to TRBJ2-1; tentatively, D is TRBD2 (7 bases). V lost 3 bases and J lost 8, with 17 bases in between. There are 15 residues in the CDR3. CDR1 and CDR2 (germline): SGHVS, FQNEAQ. CDR3 coding DNA: TGTGCCAGCAGCTTTGGGGGGCGGGAGTCCGATGAGCAGTTCTTC. The encoded protein is CASSFGGRESDEQFF.

Comments on this clonotype: A read error may produce the germline difference seen at one junction end. This sequence joins TRBV29-1 and TRBJ2-5; tentatively, D is TRBD1 or TRBD2 (5 bases each). The CDR3 runs 14 residues. Germline CDR1 is SQVTM and CDR2 is ANQGSEA. CDR3 sequence reads: CSVEWTMISGTQYF. DNA of the CDR3: TGCAGCGTTGAGTGGACCATGATCTCGGGGACCCAGTATTTC. The variable domain in full, with the rest retrieved from reference TRBV29-1 and TRBJ2-5, is SAVISQKPSRDICQRGTSLTIQCQVDSQVTMMFWYRQQPGQSLTLIATANQGSEATYESGFVIDKFPISRPNLTFSTLTVSNMSPEDSSIYLCSVEWTMISGTQYFGPGTRLLVL.

For this clonotype: The junction differs from germline at one of its ends, possibly a read error. This sequence joins TRBV29-1 and TRBJ2-1; 15 bases align to TRBD2. This CDR3 has 16 amino acids. CDR1 is SQVTM, CDR2 ANQGSEA, per germline. CDR3 amino acids: CSVEPSGTSGRIEQFF. Written as DNA, the CDR3 is TGCAGTGTTGAACCGTCCGGGACTAGCGGGAGGATTGAGCAGTTCTTC.

With respect to this clonotype: Since the CDR3 does not end with the conserved phenylalanine or tryptophan, this likely comes from a read error. No DNA is shown, since the ends of the CDR3 on it are uncertain; the CDR3 is the one TCRdb lists. The V call is TRBV6-1, the J call TRBJ2-5; TRBD2, the table's D call, lacks a check against the DNA. The CDR3 is 17 amino acids long, termini counted. Germline values: CDR1 MNHNS, CDR2 SASEGT. This CDR3 is CARTLAGGPMDRVTHYI.

Many counts were recorded for this clonotype. The J gene is TRBJ1-2, the V gene TRBV2; TRBD1 matches at 7 bases. J was trimmed by 6 bases and V by 0 bases; bases with no gene match: 4. Looked up from germline, CDR1 is SNHLY and CDR2 is FYNNEI. There are 14 residues in the CDR3. The CDR3 protein is CASSEAQGVDGYTF. CDR3 sequence (DNA): TGTGCCAGCAGTGAAGCCCAGGGGGTAGATGGCTACACCTTC.

This chain connects TRBV6-2 or TRBV6-3 to TRBJ2-1, with 8 bases lining up with TRBD2. The CDR3 consists of 17 residues. The V gene end was trimmed by 7 bases and the J gene end by 0 bases; junction bases not matched to a gene: 11. Germline V gene lookup returns CDR1 MNHEY and CDR2 SVGEGT. CDR3: CASIPRTSGNSYNEQFF. CDR3 nucleotides: TGTGCCAGCATCCCACGTACTAGCGGTAACTCCTACAATGAGCAGTTCTTC.